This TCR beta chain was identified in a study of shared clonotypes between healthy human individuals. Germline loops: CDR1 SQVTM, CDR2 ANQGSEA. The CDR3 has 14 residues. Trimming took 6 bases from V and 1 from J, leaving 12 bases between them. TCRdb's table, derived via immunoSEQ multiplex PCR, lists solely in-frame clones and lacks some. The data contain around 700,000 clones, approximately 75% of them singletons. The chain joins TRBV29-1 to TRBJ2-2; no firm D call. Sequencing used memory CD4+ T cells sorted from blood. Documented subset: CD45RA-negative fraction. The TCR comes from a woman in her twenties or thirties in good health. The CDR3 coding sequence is TGCAGCGTGGAGACCATCCAGAACACCGGGGAGCTGTTTTTT. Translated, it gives CSVETIQNTGELFF.